Below, 4 T cell receptor beta chains from the same sample are listed, as sequenced in a study of regulatory T cells in long-lasting Graves disease. Time point: persistent/refractory GD, antithyroid drugs over 5 years with positive TRAb. PBMCs were the source of the RNA used for TCR sequencing. Investigators prepared the TCR beta libraries by applying iRepertoire HTBI primers and Arm-PCR of CDR3 regions. TCRdb processed the multiplex PCR reads anew with MiXCR; each CDR3 protein has one entry. The sample contains about 660,000 distinct CDR3 sequences, roughly 30% of which appear only once. Sequenced here: peripheral blood mononuclear cells (PBMCs), sampled when the disease was refractory, from a patient treated with antithyroid drugs. The receptors come from a female donor with Graves disease.

This chain connects TRBV5-6 to TRBJ2-2; D remains unclear. CDR3 length: 14 amino acids. Germline V CDR1 and CDR2: SGHDT, YYEEEE. Deletions cut 4 bases from V and 3 bases from J, with 10 bases between. The CDR3 region has the DNA TGTGCCAGCAGCCAGACTCTGCACACCGGGGAGCTGTTTTTT. This translates into CASSQTLHTGELFF.

The chain links TRBV29-1 to TRBJ1-3; D is uncertain. The length of the CDR3 is 14 residues. Germline CDR1 and CDR2: SQVTM and ANQGSEA. Between the trimmed V and J ends, which lost 4 bases and 0 bases, there was a span of 10 bases. The chain's CDR3 is CSVVVTDSGNTIYF. The CDR3 region has the DNA TGCAGCGTTGTCGTAACCGACTCTGGAAACACCATATATTTT.

This clonotype was observed a few times. The chain is built from TRBV19 and TRBJ1-1; D is ambiguous. CDR3 length: 15 amino acids. Per the germline V gene, CDR1 is LNHDA and CDR2 is SQIVND (reference sequence). In nucleotides, the CDR3 is TGTGTCACTACCTGGCAGTCGGGGTCTTACACTGAAGCTTTCTTT. Amino acid sequence: CVTTWQSGSYTEAFF. Complete variable domain (other parts from reference TRBV19 and TRBJ1-1): DGGITQSPKYLFRKEGQNVTLSCEQNLNHDAMYWYRQDPGQGLRLIYYSQIVNDFQKGDIAEGYSVSREKKESFPLTVTSAQKNPTAFYLCVTTWQSGSYTEAFFGQGTRLTVV.

This chain joins TRBV27 and TRBJ1-1; weak D call: TRBD1 (5 bases). Trimming cost V 3 bases and J 1 base, with 9 bases left between them. Germline CDR1 MNHEY, CDR2 SMNVEV (reference sequence). The CDR3 is made up of 14 amino acids. Written as DNA, the CDR3 is TGTGCCAGCAGTTTCGGGGACCCGAACACTGAAGCTTTCTTT. Translated, it gives CASSFGDPNTEAFF.